Included here is one T cell receptor beta chain sequence, with context. Its cognate antigen is unknown. This entry is derived from a study of Ad26.COV2.S vaccination and SARS-CoV-2 variants. Germline V lookup: CDR1 LNHDA, CDR2 SQIVND (reference sequence). The V gene lost 3 bases and the J gene lost 4 bases, with 12 bases spanning the gap. The CDR3 has 14 amino acids. Whole-study findings and limits: It was vaccine recipients, not placebo recipients, who had the higher spike-specific TCR breadth. The TCR-based breadth and depth measures might underestimate overall T cell responses. Across vaccine and placebo recipients, the breadth of non-spike TCRs was similar. Post-vaccination spike-specific CD8+ and CD4+ T cell responses reportedly had substantial breadth.

Measured with immunoSEQ multiplex PCR; TCRdb has only the in-frame clones, and not every one. The repertoire holds about 350,000 clones, with around 92% as singletons. This receptor was identified in a human donor who had recovered from COVID-19. The chain joins TRBV19 to TRBJ1-2; maybe TRBD1 (5 bases). This specimen was peripheral blood, taken after recovery from COVID-19. CDR3 in amino acids: CASSIGGVGYGYTF. The CDR3 DNA sequence: TGTGCCAGTAGTATTGGGGGAGTGGGCTATGGCTACACCTTC.